The present T cell receptor beta chain was sequenced within a study of shared clonotypes between healthy human individuals. At the level of the study: The study drew on a couple of women and a few men aged 18 to 49 as donors.

The V gene end was trimmed by 4 bases and the J gene end by 1 base; junction bases not matched to a gene: 5. Germline CDR1 reads SGHKS; CDR2 reads YYEKEE (reference sequence). The CDR3 totals 16 residues. Adult donors, all healthy and HIV-negative, had no recent acute infections or vaccinations. Only Caucasian adults living in Nashville, Tennessee served as donors. Notes on the study in general: Exclusively blood specimens were collected; tissue repertoires likely differ.

As concerns this clone: Its cognate antigen is unknown.

Here immunoSEQ multiplex PCR was the method, and the copy in TCRdb shows in-frame clones only, minus some. The table records 400,000 to 500,000 clones, less than 80% of them present only once. This sequence was found in a woman aged 40 to 50 in good health. Some clones in this sample may be carry-over from other donors' samples. The chain carries TRBV5-5 and TRBJ2-7; 13 bases line up with TRBD2. The sample was PBMCs. The CDR3 spells CASSTGLAGVSYEQYF. The DNA for the CDR3 is TGTGCCAGCAGCACAGGACTAGCGGGAGTGTCCTACGAGCAGTACTTC.